Below are 27 T cell receptor beta chains sequenced from a single sample in a study of beta chain features in type 1 diabetes. Expressed TCRB transcripts were sequenced because the entire RNA isolate underwent reverse transcription. Measured with immunoSEQ multiplex PCR; TCRdb has only the in-frame clones, and not every one. The sample has over 120,000 clones, about 9.4% seen once. Material: naive CD4+ T cells from blood. These receptors were collected from a man aged 18 to 29 in good health.

Ten or more counts support this clone. The V and J genes are TRBV7-2 and TRBJ2-1, with 9 bases that match TRBD2. The V segment lost 6 bases and the J segment 8 bases; nucleotides outside the gene matches: 8. The CDR3 totals 14 residues. The V gene's germline CDR1 is SGHTA and CDR2 FQGNSA. The CDR3 here is CASRGLGLAHEQFF. The DNA for the CDR3 is TGTGCCAGCAGGGGATTGGGACTAGCCCATGAGCAGTTCTTC.

The genes are TRBV30 and TRBJ1-4; TRBD1 might be the D (5 bases). This CDR3 region has 16 residues. Germline values: CDR1 GTSNPN, CDR2 SVGIG (reference sequence). Trimming took off 1 base at V and 3 bases at J, with 15 bases between the two ends. The CDR3 protein is CAWSARGQGSNEKLFF. In DNA, the CDR3 is TGTGCCTGGAGTGCCCGCGGTCAGGGATCTAATGAAAAACTGTTTTTT.

This clone has more than one count but fewer than ten. The chain has TRBV6-1 and TRBJ2-6; D is undetermined. This CDR3 comprises 16 residues. Germline loops: CDR1 MNHNS, CDR2 SASEGT. V shed 2 bases and J shed 0 bases, with 8 bases lying between them. CDR3 bases: TGTGCCAGCAGTGAAACGAGGAGCTCTGGGGCCAACGTCCTGACTTTC. It encodes CASSETRSSGANVLTF.

This clone was counted a few times. The CDR3 protein is CASRSNSYEQYF. The DNA of the CDR3 is TGTGCCAGCAGGAGTAACTCCTACGAGCAGTACTTC. The genes are TRBV2 and TRBJ2-7, with D uncertain. Germline-derived CDR1 and CDR2 are SNHLY and FYNNEI. V was shortened by 6 bases and J by 0 bases, with 6 bases between the two germline ends. This CDR3 has 12 residues.

This clone was detected a few times. The chain combines TRBV29-1 with TRBJ1-2, with 7 positions matching TRBD1. The CDR3 length is 12 residues. Unmatched junction bases numbered 3, after V lost 4 bases and J lost 4 bases. The germline V gene encodes CDR1 SQVTM and CDR2 ANQGSEA. CDR3 protein: CSVVEGAYGYTF. The DNA for the CDR3 is TGCAGCGTTGTTGAGGGGGCCTATGGCTACACCTTC.

In its sample, this clone was seen a few times. The chain joins TRBV28 to TRBJ1-5, with 12 bases aligning to TRBD1. The CDR3 consists of 15 residues. CDR1 MDHEN and CDR2 SYDVKM come from the germline V gene. Trimming removed 2 bases from V and 11 bases from J; junction bases left unmatched: 7. The CDR3 region has the DNA TGTGCCAGCAGTTTAACCGGGACAGGGGGCAGGACCCAGCATTTT. Translated: CASSLTGTGGRTQHF.

This clone has more than one count but fewer than ten. DNA of the CDR3: TGTGCCAGCAGTTCCCCCGGACAGGGGGATATCTACAATGAGCAGTTCTTC. It is translated as CASSSPGQGDIYNEQFF. The chain uses TRBV27 and TRBJ2-1; the match to TRBD1 covers 10 bases. V lost 4 bases, J lost 3 bases, and 9 bases stayed unmatched. This CDR3 is built from 17 residues. Germline V gene lookup returns CDR1 MNHEY and CDR2 SMNVEV (reference sequence).

This clone was observed many times. The gene calls are TRBV29-1 and TRBJ2-5, with 7 bases fitting TRBD1. Germline V lookup: CDR1 SQVTM, CDR2 ANQGSEA. The V and J ends lost 8 bases and 4 bases, in that order; junction bases with no gene match: 10. CDR3 length equals 13 residues. The CDR3 loop is CSTQEGARETQYF. CDR3 coding DNA: TGCAGCACTCAAGAGGGGGCGCGAGAGACCCAGTACTTC. The variable domain in full, completed from reference TRBV29-1 and TRBJ2-5, reads SAVISQKPSRDICQRGTSLTIQCQVDSQVTMMFWYRQQPGQSLTLIATANQGSEATYESGFVIDKFPISRPNLTFSTLTVSNMSPEDSSIYLCSTQEGARETQYFGPGTRLLVL.

This clone has a handful of counts. The rearrangement links TRBV2 to TRBJ1-2; D perhaps matches TRBD1 (5 bases). Germline values: CDR1 SNHLY, CDR2 FYNNEI. Trimming took off 9 bases at V and 8 bases at J, with 22 bases between the two ends. This CDR3 is built from 14 residues. CDR3 nucleotides: TGTGCCAGAAGAGAATCGCCAGGGTCGGAGGGCTACACCTTC. The encoded protein is CARRESPGSEGYTF.

The chain has TRBV5-4 and TRBJ2-5; the match to TRBD2 covers 7 bases. The junction had 7 bases not matched to a gene; V was cut back by 4 bases and J by 4 bases. This CDR3 region has 14 residues. The V gene's germline CDR1 is SGHNT and CDR2 YYREEE (reference sequence). The CDR3 loop reads CASSQVPSGETQYF. CDR3 in DNA: TGTGCCAGCAGCCAAGTGCCTAGCGGAGAGACCCAGTACTTC. Based on the CDR3 plus reference TRBV5-4 and TRBJ2-5, the full variable domain is ETGVTQSPTHLIKTRGQQVTLRCSSQSGHNTVSWYQQALGQGPQFIFQYYREEENGRGNFPPRFSGLQFPNYSSELNVNALELDDSALYLCASSQVPSGETQYFGPGTRLLVL.

The genes are TRBV10-3 and TRBJ2-5, with 11 bases matching TRBD1. The CDR3 totals 15 residues. The germline gives CDR1 ENHRY, CDR2 SYGVKD. Trimming at V came to 2 bases and at J to 11 bases, leaving 10 bases not matched to a gene. The CDR3 protein is CAISELGQGEGEQYF. The DNA of the CDR3 is TGTGCCATCAGTGAGCTGGGACAGGGGGAGGGGGAGCAGTACTTC.

The chain carries TRBV6-1 and TRBJ2-4; D perhaps matches TRBD1 (5 bases). The CDR3 has 13 amino acids. Germline V gene sequence: CDR1 MNHNS, CDR2 SASEGT. Trimming pared 3 bases from V and 12 bases from J, leaving 15 bases between. Written as DNA, the CDR3 is TGTGCCAGCAGTGATGTCACGCCAGGGCATCAGTACTTC. Its translation: CASSDVTPGHQYF.

This clone was counted only a few times. The chain couples TRBV7-3 to TRBJ2-2, with 8 nucleotides matching TRBD2. Germline V CDR1 and CDR2: SGHTA, FQGTGA. The CDR3 is 15 residues long. Germline trimming cut 1 base from V and 7 bases from J; bases unmatched to any gene: 5. The CDR3 here is CASSLMGTRVGELFF. The CDR3 DNA is TGTGCCAGCAGCTTAATGGGGACTAGGGTCGGGGAGCTGTTTTTT.

This chain uses TRBV30 with TRBJ2-5; 8 nucleotides match TRBD1. Germline CDR1 reads GTSNPN; CDR2 reads SVGIG (reference sequence). This CDR3 is built from 14 residues. V shed 5 bases and J 5 bases; nucleotides not matched to a gene: 10. The CDR3 DNA follows: TGTGCCTGGGCCAACGGACAGGGAGAGGAGACCCAGTACTTC. Translated: CAWANGQGEETQYF. Based on the CDR3 plus reference TRBV30 and TRBJ2-5, the full variable domain is SQTIHQWPATLVQPVGSPLSLECTVEGTSNPNLYWYRQAAGRGLQLLFYSVGIGQISSEVPQNLSASRPQDRQFILSSKKLLLSDSGFYLCAWANGQGEETQYFGPGTRLLVL.

The chain couples TRBV7-2 to TRBJ2-3, with 7 positions matching TRBD2. Trimming at V came to 2 bases and at J to 8 bases, leaving 13 bases not matched to a gene. CDR3 length: 16 amino acids. From germline, CDR1 is SGHTA and CDR2 FQGNSA. The CDR3 here is CASSLSFPSGGSTQYF. Written as DNA, the CDR3 is TGTGCCAGCAGCTTAAGCTTCCCTAGCGGTGGAAGTACGCAGTATTTT.

The rearrangement links TRBV5-1 to TRBJ2-5; D not resolved. The CDR3 is made up of 14 amino acids. Germline loops: CDR1 SGHRS, CDR2 YFSETQ. Deletions cut 2 bases from V and 0 bases from J, with 8 bases between. CDR3 sequence reads: CASSFLNNQETQYF. Written as DNA, the CDR3 is TGCGCCAGCAGCTTTTTGAACAACCAAGAGACCCAGTACTTC. Complete variable domain (other parts from reference TRBV5-1 and TRBJ2-5): KAGVTQTPRYLIKTRGQQVTLSCSPISGHRSVSWYQQTPGQGLQFLFEYFSETQRNKGNFPGRFSGRQFSNSRSEMNVSTLELGDSALYLCASSFLNNQETQYFGPGTRLLVL.

The rearrangement uses TRBV9 and TRBJ2-3; 15 bases are shared with TRBD2. This CDR3 has 18 amino acids. The germline CDR1 and CDR2 sequences are SGDLS and YYNGEE. V shed 4 bases, J shed 0 bases, and the junction held 6 bases outside the gene matches. CDR3 residues: CASSLGLAGGTSTDTQYF. The CDR3 region has the DNA TGTGCCAGCAGCTTGGGACTAGCGGGGGGTACTAGCACAGATACGCAGTATTTT.

The CDR3: CASSLGTVYEQYF. CDR3 DNA sequence: TGTGCCAGCAGCTTAGGGACAGTCTACGAGCAGTACTTC. The chain has TRBV7-2 and TRBJ2-7; a weak D match, TRBD1 (6 bases). The ends were cut back, 1 base at V and 3 bases at J, with 7 bases in the middle. CDR1 and CDR2 (germline): SGHTA, FQGNSA. The CDR3 extends over 13 amino acids. The variable domain in full, with the rest retrieved from reference TRBV7-2 and TRBJ2-7, is GAGVSQSPSNKVTEKGKDVELRCDPISGHTALYWYRQSLGQGLEFLIYFQGNSAPDKSGLPSDRFSAERTGGSVSTLTIQRTQQEDSAVYLCASSLGTVYEQYFGPGTRLTVT.

The chain combines TRBV9 with TRBJ2-5; 10 nucleotides align to TRBD2. J gave up 1 base and V 2 bases, and 5 bases lay outside the gene matches. The CDR3 length is 16 residues. CDR1 and CDR2 (germline): SGDLS, YYNGEE. CDR3 in amino acids: CASSVGLAGAQETQYF. The CDR3 nucleotides are TGTGCCAGCAGCGTGGGTCTAGCGGGGGCCCAAGAGACCCAGTACTTC. Full variable domain (missing parts from reference TRBV9 and TRBJ2-5): DSGVTQTPKHLITATGQRVTLRCSPRSGDLSVYWYQQSLDQGLQFLIQYYNGEERAKGNILERFSAQQFPDLHSELNLSSLELGDSALYFCASSVGLAGAQETQYFGPGTRLLVL.

The sample holds a few counts of this clone. The chain has TRBV9 and TRBJ2-6; perhaps TRBD2 as D (6 bases). The V end lost 2 bases, the J end lost 0 bases, and 18 bases lay between the germline ends. Germline V CDR1 and CDR2: SGDLS, YYNGEE. The CDR3 spans 19 residues. This CDR3 reads CASSVEWGTDYSGANVLTF. The DNA for the CDR3 is TGTGCCAGCAGCGTCGAGTGGGGGACGGACTACTCTGGGGCCAACGTCCTGACTTTC. The full variable domain, with the rest looked up from reference TRBV9 and TRBJ2-6, is DSGVTQTPKHLITATGQRVTLRCSPRSGDLSVYWYQQSLDQGLQFLIQYYNGEERAKGNILERFSAQQFPDLHSELNLSSLELGDSALYFCASSVEWGTDYSGANVLTFGAGSRLTVL.

This clone was detected only a few times. The V and J genes are TRBV28 and TRBJ1-2, with 11 bases fitting TRBD1. The CDR3 runs 16 residues. CDR1 and CDR2 (germline): MDHEN, SYDVKM. V was pared by 6 bases and J by 4 bases, with 10 bases of the junction left unmatched. The CDR3 loop is CASRLSDRGLVYGYTF. As DNA, the CDR3 is TGTGCCAGCAGGCTCTCGGACAGGGGGCTTGTCTATGGCTACACCTTC.

This clone was recorded a few times. The CDR3 DNA follows: TGTGCCAGCTCACCCGGCGCAGGGGAAGAAAAACTGTTTTTT. Translation gives CASSPGAGEEKLFF. The rearrangement links TRBV18 to TRBJ1-4, with D perhaps matching TRBD1 (6 bases). V shed 3 bases and J shed 8 bases, with 13 bases lying between them. This CDR3 has 14 residues. Germline assignment: CDR1 KGHSH and CDR2 LQKENI.

V gene TRBV7-9 combines with J gene TRBJ2-7, with 7 bases lining up with TRBD1. The length of the CDR3 is 14 residues. V dropped 2 bases and J dropped 4; count of bases not matched to a gene: 5. Germline values: CDR1 SEHNR, CDR2 FQNEAQ (reference sequence). The CDR3: CASSLFGQVYEQYF. DNA of the CDR3: TGTGCCAGCAGCTTATTCGGACAGGTATACGAGCAGTACTTC. Variable domain in full (rest from reference TRBV7-9 and TRBJ2-7): DTGVSQNPRHKITKRGQNVTFRCDPISEHNRLYWYRQTLGQGPEFLTYFQNEAQLEKSRLLSDRFSAERPKGSFSTLEIQRTEQGDSAMYLCASSLFGQVYEQYFGPGTRLTVT.

This clone was observed a few times. The rearrangement links TRBV18 to TRBJ2-7; 10 bases line up with TRBD1. The ends lost 0 bases at V and 3 bases at J; junction bases unmatched: 5. Germline CDR1 reads KGHSH; CDR2 reads LQKENI. The CDR3 loop spans 16 amino acids. The CDR3 DNA reads as TGTGCCAGCTCACCACCACGAGACAGGGGGCTCTACGAGCAGTACTTC. This codes for CASSPPRDRGLYEQYF.

This clone has more than one count but fewer than ten. The chain links TRBV21-1 to TRBJ2-3; no DNA check was done on the table's D call, TRBD2. TRBV21-1 represents a pseudogene. The CDR3 consists of 16 residues. In nucleotides, the CDR3 is TGTGCCAGCAGCAAAGTGCGGGGGGACTACACAGATACGCAGTATTTT. Translation: CASSKVRGDYTDTQYF.

This sequence joins TRBV7-6 and TRBJ2-7, with D perhaps TRBD2 (7 bases). CDR3 length: 14 amino acids. The germline CDR1 and CDR2 sequences are SGHVS and FNYEAQ. Trimming shortened V by 2 bases and J by 6 bases, and 14 bases separated the two germline ends. As DNA, the CDR3 is TGTGCCAGCAGCTTAATTTCAGGGGAGGGCGAGCAGTACTTC. Protein: CASSLISGEGEQYF.

This clone occurred a few times. The chain links TRBV7-2 to TRBJ1-1; unclear D gene. Germline CDR1 and CDR2: SGHTA and FQGNSA. The length of the CDR3 is 14 residues. The germline V and J ends were trimmed by 1 base and 0 bases, with 6 bases remaining between them. The CDR3 nucleotides are TGTGCCAGCAGCTTAGTCACAGTGAACACTGAAGCTTTCTTT. Its protein is CASSLVTVNTEAFF.